The clone carrying this T cell receptor beta chain was observed a few times. This entry comes from a study of identical twins. CDR1 and CDR2 (germline): DFQATT, SNEGSKA (reference sequence). The CDR3 covers 13 residues. The V and J ends lost 7 bases and 0 bases respectively, with 12 bases between them. Each CDR3 protein is one row after TCRdb ran MiXCR on the 5' RACE reads. Among 520,000 or so distinct CDR3 sequences listed, roughly 21% were seen once. These data were also reused for a study on T cells expressing NK-cell markers. That report notes: Several experiments added an anti-gamma-delta TCR antibody to sort only alpha-beta TCR T cells.

Material for sequencing was CD4+ T cells sorted from blood. The receptor comes from a woman younger than 30 in good health. The gene calls are TRBV20-1 and TRBJ1-2; D unresolved. Written as DNA, the CDR3 is TGCAGTGTCCCATCGACGACTAACTATGGCTACACCTTC. Translating it yields CSVPSTTNYGYTF.